The rows below give T cell receptor beta chains drawn from one sample of a study of blood T cell repertoires in COVID-19. TCRdb keeps only in-frame clones here, not all; method: immunoSEQ multiplex PCR. The sample lists 250,000 to 350,000 clones, 88% occurring once. What was sequenced was peripheral blood. The receptors were gathered from a woman aged 25 to 39 who had recovered from COVID-19. The CDR3 runs from the conserved cysteine through the conserved F or W. The D gene is left open where the match is weak. Size is omitted from some rows. Given values are once, few, many or a class for expanded clones.

V	D	J	size	DNA	CDR3
TRBV6-5	-	TRBJ1-1	-	TGTGCCAGCACCTACGTCCGAGGTGGGAGCACTGAAGCTTTCTTT	CASTYVRGGSTEAFF
TRBV2	TRBD2	TRBJ2-5	-	TGTGCCAGCAGTGACCGCGGGGGGTACCAAGAGACCCAGTACTTC	CASSDRGGYQETQYF
TRBV7-9	TRBD1	TRBJ2-5	-	TGTGCCAGCAGCTTAGTCGGACAGGGAGAGACCCAGTACTTC	CASSLVGQGETQYF
TRBV5-1	TRBD1	TRBJ1-5	-	TGCGCCAGCAGACCGGGACAGGGGGCAGGGCAGCCCCAGCATTTT	CASRPGQGAGQPQHF
TRBV29-1	-	TRBJ2-3	once	TGCAGCGTTGCCCGTTCACTACACGGCTTCAGCAGCACAGATACGCAGTATTTT	CSVARSLHGFSSTDTQYF
TRBV29-1	TRBD1	TRBJ2-1	-	TGCAGCGTTGTCCTACAGGGGGCTGGGAATGAGCAGTTCTTC	CSVVLQGAGNEQFF
TRBV6-5	-	TRBJ2-2	-	TGTGCCAGCAAGGCAGGGGTGAAAGCCGGGGAGCTGTTTTTT	CASKAGVKAGELFF
TRBV4-2	TRBD2	TRBJ2-7	once	TGTGCCAGCAGCCAAGCAACGGCGGGGGGAACCTACGAGCAGTACTTC	CASSQATAGGTYEQYF
TRBV27	TRBD1	TRBJ1-2	-	TGTGCCAGCAGTTTAGTCCGGGACAGGACCCATGGCTACACCTTC	CASSLVRDRTHGYTF
TRBV27	-	TRBJ1-2	-	TGTGCCAGCAGGCCCTTCGGAGGGTACTATGGCTACACCTTC	CASRPFGGYYGYTF
TRBV11-2	-	TRBJ2-2	-	TGTGCCAGCAGCTTGTCTTTTACAGTGAACACCGGGGAGCTGTTTTTT	CASSLSFTVNTGELFF
TRBV29-1	TRBD2	TRBJ2-3	-	TGCAGCGTTGCATATTCGACTAGCGATGCCGATACGCAGTATTTT	CSVAYSTSDADTQYF
TRBV19	-	TRBJ1-5	-	TGTGCCAGTAGTATCCCGACAGCAGCAACCAGCTATAGCAATCAGCCCCAGCATTTT	CASSIPTAATSYSNQPQHF
TRBV9	TRBD1	TRBJ1-4	-	TGTGCCAGCAGCGTCGGACAGGGGTCGGCTAATGAAAAACTGTTTTTT	CASSVGQGSANEKLFF
TRBV7-8	TRBD2	TRBJ2-4	-	TGTGCCAGCAGCAGTCGCGGGGGGGAGGAAAACATTCAGTACTTC	CASSSRGGEENIQYF
TRBV5-1	-	TRBJ1-6	-	TGCGCCAGCAGCTTTGACCAGGGTAATTCACCCCTCCACTTT	CASSFDQGNSPLHF
TRBV5-1	TRBD2	TRBJ2-3	-	TGCGCCAGCAGCTTGTGGGCTAGCGGGGCGACTAACACAGATACGCAGTATTTT	CASSLWASGATNTDTQYF
TRBV19	TRBD1	TRBJ2-6	once	TGTGCCAGTACCCCGACAGGGAGTGGGGCCAACGTCCTGACTTTC	CASTPTGSGANVLTF
TRBV5-1	TRBD1	TRBJ1-1	-	TGCGCCAGCCGCCGCCAGACAGGGGGGCACACTGAAGCTTTCTTT	CASRRQTGGHTEAFF
TRBV4-1	TRBD1	TRBJ1-1	-	TGCGCCAGCACCGAGACAGGGGCCATACTGAACACTGAAGCTTTCTTT	CASTETGAILNTEAFF
TRBV3-1/TRBV3-2	TRBD1	TRBJ1-5	-	TGTGCCAGCAGTAAGACAGGGGGCGTTCAGCCCCAGCATTTT	CASSKTGGVQPQHF
TRBV6-2/TRBV6-3	TRBD1	TRBJ2-7	-	TGTGCCAGCAGTTACAGGGACAGCACCTACGAGCAGTACTTC	CASSYRDSTYEQYF
TRBV4-2	-	TRBJ2-5	-	TGTGCCAGCAGCCAATCGTCGAGGTACCAAGAGACCCAGTACTTC	CASSQSSRYQETQYF
TRBV27	-	TRBJ1-2	-	TGTGCCAGCAGTTTTCCCGGGGTGGTCAGAGCGGGCTATGGCTACACCTTC	CASSFPGVVRAGYGYTF
TRBV7-2	-	TRBJ2-1	-	TGTGCCAGCACCGTAGCGAGCTCCTACAATGAGCAGTTCTTC	CASTVASSYNEQFF
TRBV28	-	TRBJ1-5	once	TGTGCCAGCACAGACAGGAAAGCACGACAGCCCCAGCATTTT	CASTDRKARQPQHF
TRBV5-5	TRBD1	TRBJ1-2	-	TGTGCCAGCAGCTTGACAGGGGGCGATAACTATGGCTACACCTTC	CASSLTGGDNYGYTF
TRBV28	TRBD1	TRBJ1-2	-	TGTGCCAGCACCGGACAGGGGGGCGGATATGGCTACACCTTC	CASTGQGGGYGYTF
TRBV27	-	TRBJ1-4	-	TGTGCCAGCAGTTTATCCTATGGGGCCGATGAAAAACTGTTTTTT	CASSLSYGADEKLFF
TRBV27	-	TRBJ2-3	-	TGTGCCAGCAGTTTAAGTCTGGCAGGCGTCACAGATACGCAATATTTT	CASSLSLAGVTDTQYF
TRBV28	-	TRBJ1-1	-	TGTGCCAGCAGCCCGGGGACAAGGGATGCTTTCTTT	CASSPGTRDAFF
TRBV15	-	TRBJ1-1	once	TGTGCCACCAGCAGAGAACATAACCCCACTGAAGCTTTCTTT	CATSREHNPTEAFF
TRBV3-1/TRBV3-2	-	TRBJ1-6	-	TGTGCCAGCAGCCCGCCGCCGGGGGGTTCCCTCCACTTT	CASSPPPGGSLHF
TRBV19	-	TRBJ2-1	-	TGTGCCAGTAGTATAGATCGAGGCCCCGGGCAGTTCTTC	CASSIDRGPGQFF
TRBV18	TRBD1	TRBJ2-1	-	TGTGCCAGCTCAAGGGACAGCAATGAGCAGTTCTTC	CASSRDSNEQFF
TRBV19	-	TRBJ1-5	-	TGTGCCAGTAGTATAGATCTTAGTACCCGCGAGCCCCAGCATTTT	CASSIDLSTREPQHF
TRBV28	-	TRBJ2-7	few	TGTGCCAGCAGTCCCCACAGGGAAACCTACGAGCAGTACTTC	CASSPHRETYEQYF
TRBV15	TRBD2	TRBJ2-3	-	TGTGCCACGAAGCGTAGCGGGGGAAGCACAGATACGCAGTATTTT	CATKRSGGSTDTQYF
TRBV18	TRBD1	TRBJ1-5	-	TGTGCCAGCTCACCGGACAGGGAATATAGCAATCAGCCCCAGCATTTT	CASSPDREYSNQPQHF
TRBV7-8	TRBD1	TRBJ1-2	-	TGTGCCAGCAGCCCTACAAGCCCAGGGGGCGGCTATGGCTACACCTTC	CASSPTSPGGGYGYTF
TRBV6-1	-	TRBJ1-2	-	TGTGCCAGCAGTGAAGTCGGGGGACCCTATGGCTACACCTTC	CASSEVGGPYGYTF
TRBV29-1	-	TRBJ1-1	-	TGCAGCGTTGAAGTTCGTCCCCTCGGGACTGAAGCTTTCTTT	CSVEVRPLGTEAFF
TRBV18	TRBD1	TRBJ1-6	-	TGTGCCAGCTCACCACGCAGGGACAGCTATAATTCACCCCTCCACTTT	CASSPRRDSYNSPLHF
TRBV6-6	-	TRBJ1-1	-	TGTGCCAGCAGTTACCAGGGTCCAACCACTGAAGCTTTCTTT	CASSYQGPTTEAFF
TRBV6-5	-	TRBJ1-2	-	TGTGCCAGCAGTCCCTCGACAGTCTATGGCTACACCTTC	CASSPSTVYGYTF
TRBV2	-	TRBJ2-7	-	TGTGCCAGCAGTGAAGAATTGGAGACGGACTCCTACGAGCAGTACTTC	CASSEELETDSYEQYF
TRBV28	-	TRBJ2-7	-	TGTGCCAGCAGGTCCGGGACAACATACGAGCAGTACTTC	CASRSGTTYEQYF
TRBV3-1/TRBV3-2	-	TRBJ1-4	-	TGTGCCAGCAGCCAGGGAGGCGGTACAACTAATGAAAAACTGTTTTTT	CASSQGGGTTNEKLFF